Sequencing of this T cell receptor beta chain was carried out in a study of T cell responses to AZD1222 COVID-19 vaccine. Overall study results and limits: Spike-specific TCR repertoires showed rising breadth and depth after two AZD1222 doses. Clonal diversity was possibly underestimated, and white British individuals and females predominated among donors. Repertoires were sampled only after the peak T cell response.

The CDR3 is 15 residues long. V lost 0 bases and J lost 10; bases outside the gene matches: 11. Germline V gives CDR1 MNHNS, CDR2 SASEGT. Details on this clone: The antigen remains unidentified.

The method was immunoSEQ multiplex PCR; TCRdb's version includes in-frame clones alone and lacks a portion of them. The sample has around 190,000 clones, 88% seen once; the top ten hold 11%. This rearrangement joins TRBV6-1 to TRBJ1-1, with 7 positions matching TRBD1. This receptor was identified in an adult who received the AZD1222 COVID-19 vaccine. The sample consisted of peripheral blood, taken 28 days after the second AZD1222 dose. Here the CDR3 DNA reads TGTGCCAGCAGTGAAGCGAGCGTACAGGGGTCCAGAGCTTTCTTT. Amino acid sequence: CASSEASVQGSRAFF.